This TCR beta chain was sequenced for a study of siplizumab effects on memory and regulatory T cells. Germline V gene sequence: CDR1 MNHNS, CDR2 SASEGT. Unmatched junction bases numbered 8, after V lost 6 bases and J lost 5 bases. The CDR3 totals 14 residues. TCRdb keeps only in-frame clones here, not all; method: immunoSEQ multiplex PCR. The table lists approximately 100,000 clones, 92% of them singletons. The chain carries TRBV6-1 and TRBJ2-5; TRBD2 agrees at 8 bases. This sequence was found in a human donor in good health. The sequencing input was Tregs sorted from blood. The CDR3: CASSLAGRGETQYF. Here the CDR3 DNA reads TGTGCCAGCAGCTTAGCGGGAAGGGGGGAGACCCAGTACTTC.